Many counts were recorded for the clone carrying this TCR beta chain. Antigen: not known. Isolation of PBMCs was performed on 8.5 to 10 ml fresh peripheral blood. This record belongs to a study of T cells in Graves' hyperthyroidism and ophthalmopathy. TCR beta CDR3 sequences were amplified from RNA transcripts. Primed by the HTBI set, a first-round RT-PCR was run on the TCR CDR3. TCRdb reanalysed the multiplex PCR reads using MiXCR and keeps one entry per CDR3 protein. The sample shows about 500,000 distinct CDR3 sequences, 15% to 20% of them seen only once. Study observations and caveats: Ophthalmopathy was distinguished from stable hyperthyroidism by 13 V-J signatures. Most clonotypes that expanded in the thyroid above 0.001 also showed up in blood.

The V end lost 5 bases, the J end lost 5 bases, and 18 bases lay between the germline ends. Germline V lookup: CDR1 SGHVS, CDR2 FQNEAQ. The CDR3 has 15 residues. Sequenced material: blood. This chain uses TRBV7-8 with TRBJ1-1, with D uncertain. The source of this sequence is a young woman with Graves' ophthalmopathy. This chain's CDR3 is CASSLGSSSGTEAFF. The DNA of the CDR3 is TGTGCCAGCAGCCTAGGGAGTTCAAGTGGAACTGAAGCTTTCTTT.